This T cell receptor (beta chain) derives from a study of blood T cell repertoires in COVID-19. Study context: The study drew acute and convalescent COVID-19 samples from the United States, Italy and Spain. PBMCs, B-cell-depleted T cells, or T cells provided the cDNA or gDNA that made up the material.

Original processing methods: Estimated nucleated cell counts came from reference gene primer amplification. Sequenced by immunoSEQ multiplex PCR; TCRdb stores in-frame clones only, minus some. V and J calls plus clone size are reproduced from that table; the DNA served to infer D and trimming. The data hold about 140,000 clones, with around 84% observed a single time. The CDR3 consists of 15 residues. From germline, CDR1 is SGHVS and CDR2 FQNEAQ. Between the trimmed V and J ends, which lost 2 bases and 2 bases, there was a span of 10 bases. The source is a woman aged 55 to 70 with acute or convalescent COVID-19. This chain links TRBV7-8 with TRBJ1-3, with D hard to call. The sequencing sample was made of peripheral blood. The CDR3 loop reads CASSLIGGPGNTIYF. CDR3 nucleotide sequence: TGTGCCAGCAGCTTAATAGGAGGTCCTGGAAACACCATATATTTT.